This T cell receptor beta chain was retrieved from a study of T-cell memory formation after mild COVID-19. For the study at large: Among the donors, TCR clusters were largely specific to each donor. Study conclusions and caveats: Nothing showed for sure that second-wave clones peaking on day 37 were SARS-CoV-2 specific. Memory sampled before infection contained some responding clones, suggesting cross-reactive memory joined.

In TCRdb, the 5' RACE reads were re-called with MiXCR into one record per CDR3 protein. The sample holds about 620,000 distinct CDR3 sequences; 15% to 20% are singletons and the top ten take around 11%. Trimming pared 4 bases from V and 5 bases from J, leaving 16 bases between. Germline V gene lookup returns CDR1 SGHTA and CDR2 FQGNSA. The CDR3 is made up of 15 amino acids. Points on this clonotype: Its target is not known.

Sequenced input: PBMCs or a T cell subset sorted from them (not recorded which). The sequence was obtained from an adult woman who had mild COVID-19 (a few samples of this study predate the infection). Cell type and time point are not known. This chain uses TRBV7-2 with TRBJ2-3; no clear D gene. CDR3 amino acids: CASSSQASQVDTQYF. CDR3 in DNA: TGTGCCAGCAGCTCCCAGGCGAGTCAGGTAGATACGCAGTATTTT.